This T cell receptor beta chain was documented in a study of CD8 T cells in ankylosing spondylitis. Regarding the study as a whole: Blood of patients with ankylosing spondylitis appeared to be characterized by a TCR beta motif of fewer than 10 highly homologous variants. Disease-linked clones reportedly showed significant enrichment in matched ankylosing spondylitis synovial fluid. In peripheral blood, disease-linked CD8+ clones occurred at relatively low frequencies.

In its sample, this clonotype was seen a few times. As yet, its antigen is unknown. Quantitative 5'-RACE with molecular barcodes generated TCR beta libraries. TCRdb processed the 5' RACE reads anew with MiXCR; each CDR3 protein has one entry. The table lists 200,000 to 250,000 distinct CDR3 sequences, more than 9% of them singletons. The CDR3 extends over 15 amino acids. Trimming took 3 bases from V and 4 from J, leaving 12 bases between them. Germline CDR1 reads SGHVS; CDR2 reads FNYEAQ. This receptor was taken from a male donor with ankylosing spondylitis or in good health (not recorded which). The chain employs TRBV7-6 and TRBJ2-2, with D perhaps TRBD1 or TRBD2 (5 bases each). Sequenced: blood, either unsorted or a sorted T cell fraction (not recorded which). CDR3 sequence reads: CASSFIARGTGELFF. The CDR3, as DNA: TGTGCCAGCAGCTTTATTGCGAGGGGCACCGGGGAGCTGTTTTTT.